The present T cell receptor (beta chain) was sequenced within a study of cytomegalovirus exposure and HLA in healthy donors. General study results and limits: High sensitivity and specificity were reportedly achieved when the classifier diagnosed cytomegalovirus status. Later, TCR association rates were found to vary by HLA locus, highest for DRB1 and lowest for HLA-C.

This PCR relied on a set of 60 Vbeta primers and 13 Jbeta primers. Original analysis: As a later analysis found, there were tens of millions of unique TCR beta chains, of which some 10 million were shared. Clones were sequenced by immunoSEQ multiplex PCR, and TCRdb holds only the in-frame ones, with some missing. That table supplies the V and J calls and clone size; D and trimming were determined from the DNA. Recorded for this sample: about 130,000 clones. As regards this clone: Its specificity is unknown.

The source is a woman aged 40-49 years in good health and CMV-seropositive. Sequencing was carried out using PBMCs.

DNA of the CDR3: TGTGCCAGCAGTTCGTCCGGGACAGGGCATACTTTCTTT. Amino acid sequence: CASSSSGTGHTFF. V is TRBV6-5 and J is TRBJ1-1; TRBD1 agrees at 9 bases. The germline gives CDR1 MNHEY, CDR2 SVGAGI. After removal of 4 bases from V and 12 bases from J, the junction contained 9 bases not matched to a gene. This CDR3 comprises 13 residues.